This paragraph reports one T cell receptor beta chain. The antigen this receptor binds is unknown. The sample holds no much larger clone one base away, and base qualities are not on file. The immunoSEQ Assay, a bias-controlled multiplex PCR, was used to amplify TCRbeta CDR3 regions from genomic DNA. The paper's data handling went like this. Nucleated cell counts per sample were estimated from amplification of reference gene primers within the assay. To quantify the absolute abundance of each unique TCRbeta CDR3 rearrangement, sequence reads were collapsed and filtered. For each sample, productive Simpson clonality was calculated as the square root of Simpson's diversity index over productive rearrangements. Imported from immuneACCESS, the table was reduced by TCRdb to in-frame sequences with V and J called. These copies leave out some clones; in studies compared against another copy, an unresolved V gene accounts for under half, and the cause of the remainder is not known. V and J calls and clone size are given by that table; D and trimming were obtained from the DNA. The sample contains around 230,000 clones, roughly four fifths of them found a single time. Clones ranked in the top ten supply over 8% of the sample.

Based on the germline V gene (reference sequence), the CDR1 and CDR2 sequences are LNHDA and SQIVND. Measured from the cysteine to the phenylalanine, the CDR3 is 15 residues long. The kept DNA is CDR3 alone, 45 bases in frame from the first base. Trimming accounts for 8 bases at V and 1 base at J, while the number of junction bases matched to no gene is 10. Each collaborating institution followed its own protocols to collect whole blood in K2EDTA tubes. For TCRbeta analysis, collaborator samples were shipped as frozen whole blood, as isolated PBMCs, or as DNA extracted from either sample type. The data were obtained in a study of blood T cell repertoires in COVID-19 (TCRdb year 2020). Notes on the research overall: Samples covering the acute and convalescent phases of COVID-19 were provided by collaborators in the United States, Italy and Spain. The material from the prospective study consisted of cDNA or gDNA derived from T cells, B-cell-depleted T cells, or PBMCs. Subjects who had been exposed to COVID-19, were actively infected with it, or had recovered from it provided the deeply sampled blood TCRbeta repertoires that made up the dataset. The repertoires were released in a freely available public database intended as a resource for research on the immune response to SARS-CoV-2. Samples came from the ongoing ImmuneRACE study (first 160 participants) plus 1,254 subjects from 6 global collaborators. Sample metadata almost always included a de-identified subject ID, COVID-19 status, age in years and sex. HLA class I and class II types, where available, came from metadata supplied by the sample provider rather than from assay-based typing. Broader findings and caveats from the paper: Clinical and demographic metadata were provided uncurated, with the amount varying by source and participant.

The chain links TRBV19 with TRBJ1-1, with 7 junctional bases fitting TRBD1. This receptor was identified in a woman of 80 years or more with acute or convalescent COVID-19. The sample was peripheral blood. This receptor has the CDR3 CASRRSGDRNTEAFF. The DNA sequence follows: TGTGCCAGTCGCCGGTCGGGGGACAGGAACACTGAAGCTTTCTTT.